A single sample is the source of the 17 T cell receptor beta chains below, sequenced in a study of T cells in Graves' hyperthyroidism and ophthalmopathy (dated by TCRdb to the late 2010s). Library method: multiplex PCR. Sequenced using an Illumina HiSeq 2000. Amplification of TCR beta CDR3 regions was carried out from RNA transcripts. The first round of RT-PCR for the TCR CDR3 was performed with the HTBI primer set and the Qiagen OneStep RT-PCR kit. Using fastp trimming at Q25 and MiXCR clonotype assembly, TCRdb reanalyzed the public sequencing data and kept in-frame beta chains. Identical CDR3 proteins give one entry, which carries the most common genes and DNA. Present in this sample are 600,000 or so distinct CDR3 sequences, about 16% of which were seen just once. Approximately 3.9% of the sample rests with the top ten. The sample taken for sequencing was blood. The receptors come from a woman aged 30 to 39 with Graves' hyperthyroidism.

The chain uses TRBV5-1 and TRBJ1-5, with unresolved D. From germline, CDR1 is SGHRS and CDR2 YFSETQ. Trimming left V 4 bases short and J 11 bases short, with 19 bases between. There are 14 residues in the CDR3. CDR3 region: CASSPRMGSRTQHF. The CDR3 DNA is TGCGCCAGCAGCCCGAGGATGGGATCTAGGACCCAGCATTTT.

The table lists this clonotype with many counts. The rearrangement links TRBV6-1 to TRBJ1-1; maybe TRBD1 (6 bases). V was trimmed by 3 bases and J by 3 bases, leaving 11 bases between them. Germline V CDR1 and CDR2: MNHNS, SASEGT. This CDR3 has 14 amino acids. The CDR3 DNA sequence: TGTGCCAGCAGTGACAGGGGATCGGACACTGAAGCTTTCTTT. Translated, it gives CASSDRGSDTEAFF.

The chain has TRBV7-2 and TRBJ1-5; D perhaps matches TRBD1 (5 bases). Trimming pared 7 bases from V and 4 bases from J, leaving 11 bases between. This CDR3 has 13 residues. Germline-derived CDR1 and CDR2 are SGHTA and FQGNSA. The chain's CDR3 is CASTLGANQPQHF. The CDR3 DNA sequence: TGTGCCAGCACCCTAGGGGCAAATCAGCCCCAGCATTTT.

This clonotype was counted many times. This CDR3 reads CASTQWDNEQFF. Written as DNA, the CDR3 is TGTGCCAGCACCCAGTGGGACAATGAGCAGTTCTTC. This rearrangement joins TRBV11-2 to TRBJ2-1; D call uncertain. V was trimmed by 7 bases and J by 5 bases, leaving 9 bases between them. Germline V gene lookup returns CDR1 SGHAT and CDR2 FQNNGV. The CDR3 sequence is 12 residues long.

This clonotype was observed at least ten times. The chain's CDR3 is CASSLDWGGYNSPLHF. The CDR3 nucleotides read TGTGCCAGCAGCTTAGACTGGGGGGGTTATAATTCACCCCTCCACTTT. The rearrangement joins TRBV7-2 to TRBJ1-6; tentatively, D is TRBD1 (5 bases). CDR1 is SGHTA and CDR2 is FQGNSA in the germline V gene. The CDR3 runs to 16 residues. The V gene lost 1 base and the J gene lost 4 bases, with 11 bases spanning the gap.

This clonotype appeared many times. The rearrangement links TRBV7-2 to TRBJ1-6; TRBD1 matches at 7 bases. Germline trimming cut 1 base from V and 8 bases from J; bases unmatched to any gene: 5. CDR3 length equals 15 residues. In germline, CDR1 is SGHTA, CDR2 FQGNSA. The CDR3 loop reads CASSLGQGGHSPLHF. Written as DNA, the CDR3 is TGTGCCAGCAGCTTAGGACAGGGTGGGCATTCACCCCTCCACTTT.

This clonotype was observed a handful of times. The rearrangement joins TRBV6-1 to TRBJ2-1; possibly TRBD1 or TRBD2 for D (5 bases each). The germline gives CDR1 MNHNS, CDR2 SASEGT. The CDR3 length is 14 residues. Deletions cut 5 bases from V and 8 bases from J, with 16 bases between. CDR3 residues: CASSWLRDLDEQFF. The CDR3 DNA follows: TGTGCCAGCAGTTGGCTACGGGACCTAGATGAGCAGTTCTTC.

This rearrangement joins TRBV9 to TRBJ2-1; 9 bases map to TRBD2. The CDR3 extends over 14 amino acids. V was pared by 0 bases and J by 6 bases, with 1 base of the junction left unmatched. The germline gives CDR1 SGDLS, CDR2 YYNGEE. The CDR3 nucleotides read TGTGCCAGCAGCGTAGCAGCGGGAGGCAATGAGCAGTTCTTC. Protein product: CASSVAAGGNEQFF.

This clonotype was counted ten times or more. CDR3 in DNA: TGCGCCCGCGCGGGAGCGTCCTACAATGAGCAGTTCTTC. It translates to CARAGASYNEQFF. The V call is TRBV10-1, the J call TRBJ2-1, with 7 bases aligning to TRBD2. With V trimmed by 11 bases and J by 1 base, 5 bases remained unmatched. This CDR3 contains 13 residues. Germline-derived CDR1 and CDR2 are WNHNN and SYGVQD (reference sequence).

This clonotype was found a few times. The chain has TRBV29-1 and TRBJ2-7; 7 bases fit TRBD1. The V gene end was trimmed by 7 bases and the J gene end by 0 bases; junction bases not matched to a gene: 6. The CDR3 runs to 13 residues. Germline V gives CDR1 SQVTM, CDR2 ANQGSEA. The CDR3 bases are TGCAGCGCCTCGGACAGGTTCTCCTACGAGCAGTACTTC. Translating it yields CSASDRFSYEQYF.

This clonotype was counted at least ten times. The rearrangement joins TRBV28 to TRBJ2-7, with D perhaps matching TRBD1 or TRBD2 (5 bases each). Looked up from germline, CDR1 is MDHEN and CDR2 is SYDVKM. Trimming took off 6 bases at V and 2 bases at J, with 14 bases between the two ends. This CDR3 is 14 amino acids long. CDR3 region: CASRPPGRAYEQYF. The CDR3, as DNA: TGTGCCAGCAGACCCCCGGGACGGGCCTACGAGCAGTACTTC.

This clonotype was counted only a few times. This chain's CDR3 is CASSLEGTYSYNEQFF. The CDR3 region has the DNA TGTGCCAGCAGCTTGGAAGGGACTTACTCCTACAATGAGCAGTTCTTC. The chain uses TRBV11-3 and TRBJ2-1; D might be TRBD2 (6 bases). There are 16 residues in the CDR3. V dropped 3 bases and J dropped 0 bases, with 12 bases sitting between them. Germline V CDR1 and CDR2: SGHNT, YENEEA.

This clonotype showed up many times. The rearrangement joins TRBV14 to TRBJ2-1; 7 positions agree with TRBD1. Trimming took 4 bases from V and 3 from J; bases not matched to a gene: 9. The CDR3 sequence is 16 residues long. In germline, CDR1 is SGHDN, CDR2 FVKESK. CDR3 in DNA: TGTGCCAGCAGCCTCCGATATGGGACAGACTACAATGAGCAGTTCTTC. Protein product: CASSLRYGTDYNEQFF.

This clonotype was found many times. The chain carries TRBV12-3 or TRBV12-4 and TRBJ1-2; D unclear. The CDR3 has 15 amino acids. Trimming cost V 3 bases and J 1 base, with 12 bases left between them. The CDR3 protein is CASSFGRRVNYGYTF. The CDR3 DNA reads TGTGCCAGCAGTTTCGGCCGGAGGGTTAACTATGGCTACACCTTC.

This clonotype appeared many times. The CDR3, as DNA: TGTGCCAGCAGTTTACGGGCGAACACTGAAGCTTTCTTT. Protein sequence: CASSLRANTEAFF. The chain links TRBV28 to TRBJ1-1; the D is unclear. Germline assignment: CDR1 MDHEN and CDR2 SYDVKM. This CDR3 region has 13 residues. Trimming left V 2 bases short and J 1 base short, with 5 bases between.

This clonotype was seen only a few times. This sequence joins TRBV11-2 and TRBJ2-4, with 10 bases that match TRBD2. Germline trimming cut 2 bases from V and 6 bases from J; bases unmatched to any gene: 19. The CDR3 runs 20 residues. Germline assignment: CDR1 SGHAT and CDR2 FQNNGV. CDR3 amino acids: CASSLLYRGSGRRGGNIQYF. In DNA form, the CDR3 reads TGTGCCAGCAGCTTACTCTACCGGGGTAGCGGGAGGAGGGGTGGAAACATTCAGTACTTC.

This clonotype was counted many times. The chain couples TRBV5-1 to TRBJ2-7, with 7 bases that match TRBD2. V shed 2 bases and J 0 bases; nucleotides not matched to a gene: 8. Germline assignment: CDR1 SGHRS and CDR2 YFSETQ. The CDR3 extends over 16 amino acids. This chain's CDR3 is CASSLTGGSSSYEQYF. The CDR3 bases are TGCGCCAGCAGCTTAACGGGCGGGAGCAGCTCCTACGAGCAGTACTTC.